This TCR beta chain emerged from a study of cytomegalovirus exposure and HLA in healthy donors. The PCR made use of 60 Vbeta and 13 Jbeta primers. In the authors' methods: The count from a later analysis was roughly 80 million unique TCR beta chains, 9 million to 12 million of them shared. The method was immunoSEQ multiplex PCR; TCRdb's version includes in-frame clones alone and lacks a portion of them. Clone size and V and J calls were adopted from that table, with D and trimming inferred from the DNA. In the table there are over 100,000 clones, around four fifths of which are singletons. When sampled, the donors appeared nominally healthy, though they likely had unrecorded immune exposures. This clone was counted between two and nine times. The CDR3 covers 14 residues. V dropped 5 bases and J dropped 4 bases, with 15 bases sitting between them. The germline V gene encodes CDR1 LNHDA and CDR2 SQIVND (reference sequence).

The genes are TRBV19 and TRBJ2-7; tentatively, D is TRBD1 (6 bases). The sequence was collected from a woman aged 50 to 65 in good health and CMV-seropositive. Sequencing was performed on PBMCs. The CDR3: CASSARWGLYEQYF. In DNA form, the CDR3 reads TGTGCCAGTAGTGCAAGGTGGGGGCTGTACGAGCAGTACTTC.